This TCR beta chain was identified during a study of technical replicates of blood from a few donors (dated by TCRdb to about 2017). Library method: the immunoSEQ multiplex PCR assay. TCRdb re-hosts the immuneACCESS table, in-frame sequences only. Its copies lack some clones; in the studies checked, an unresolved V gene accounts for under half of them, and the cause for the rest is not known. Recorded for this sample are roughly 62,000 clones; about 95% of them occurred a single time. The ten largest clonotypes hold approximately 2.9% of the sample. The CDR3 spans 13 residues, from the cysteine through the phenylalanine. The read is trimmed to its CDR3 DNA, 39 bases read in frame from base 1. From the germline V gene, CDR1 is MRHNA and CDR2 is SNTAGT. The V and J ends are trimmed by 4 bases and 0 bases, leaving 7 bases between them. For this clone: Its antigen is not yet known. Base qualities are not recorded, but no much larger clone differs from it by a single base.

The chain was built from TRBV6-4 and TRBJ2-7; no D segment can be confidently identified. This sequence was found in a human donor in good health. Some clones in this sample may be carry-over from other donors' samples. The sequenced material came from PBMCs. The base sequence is TGTGCCAGCAGTGGCCGGAGCTCCTACGAGCAGTACTTC. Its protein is CASSGRSSYEQYF.